This T cell receptor beta chain appears in the sequencing data of a study of T-cell reconstitution after alpha-beta-depleted transplantation in children. This CDR3 is built from 14 residues. The J segment lost 8 bases and the V segment lost 5 bases, leaving 8 bases of the junction unmatched. The germline CDR1 and CDR2 sequences are GTSNPN and SVGIG (reference sequence). Unique molecular identifiers were incorporated when the TCRbeta library was constructed. TCRdb analysed the PCR reads with MiXCR anew, one entry per CDR3 protein. The sample holds 490,000 or so distinct CDR3 sequences, 8% to 11% seen once. Whole-study findings and limits: After one year, T-cell counts and TCRbeta diversity mostly came from new T cells. After transplant, high TCRbeta diversity at day 60 in some patients arose from surviving recipient T cells and thymic progenitors.

In its sample, this clonotype was seen many times. Its antigen is not identified. The chain links TRBV30 to TRBJ2-1; 11 nucleotides line up with TRBD2. The origin of this receptor is a child aged 2-15 years with inherited bone marrow failure, due to receive a stem cell transplant. The starting material was PBMCs, obtained before TCRalphabeta/CD19-depleted stem cell transplant. CDR3 protein: CAWALAGGWDEQFF. Here the CDR3 DNA reads TGTGCCTGGGCCCTAGCGGGAGGTTGGGATGAGCAGTTCTTC. Drawing the rest from reference TRBV30 and TRBJ2-1, the complete variable domain is SQTIHQWPATLVQPVGSPLSLECTVEGTSNPNLYWYRQAAGRGLQLLFYSVGIGQISSEVPQNLSASRPQDRQFILSSKKLLLSDSGFYLCAWALAGGWDEQFFGPGTRLTVL.